The clone carrying this T cell receptor (beta chain) was detected a few times. What it recognizes is unknown. This CDR3 spans 13 amino acids. CDR1 and CDR2 (germline): ENHRY, SYGVKD. V was cut by 7 bases and J by 4 bases, with 13 bases left in between. The data derive from a study of OX40 agonist ivuxolimab in advanced cancers. In the study overall: The eligibility criteria allowed prior anti-PD-1, anti-PD-L1 or anti-CTLA-4 therapy, and 40% had some.

The protocol was immunoSEQ multiplex PCR, while the TCRdb copy is restricted to in-frame clones and leaves out a portion. The sample contains 120,000 or so clones, around 93% of which appear only once. Study conclusions and caveats: Clonal expansion was among the lowest in partial responders at 0.1-3.0 mg/kg, especially CD8+. Researchers report that CD8+ T cells had, on average, more expanded clones than CD4+.

The source is an adult with an advanced solid tumor such as melanoma, head and neck, liver or kidney cancer. This rearrangement joins TRBV10-3 to TRBJ2-5; TRBD2 might be the D (5 bases). The source material was CD4+ or CD8+ T cells sorted from blood, sampled in a trial of the OX40 agonist ivuxolimab. The CDR3 bases are TGTGCCATCACCGGGGATACAAGAGAGACCCAGTACTTC. This gives the protein CAITGDTRETQYF.